This T cell receptor beta chain was captured in a study of cytomegalovirus exposure and HLA in healthy donors. CDR1 is SGHTA, CDR2 FQGNSA, per germline. V shed 5 bases, J shed 4 bases, and the junction held 4 bases outside the gene matches. The CDR3 length is 14 residues. Concerning this clone itself: Its antigen is as yet unknown.

The study, taken as a whole, reports: Certain indistinguishable V segments, among them TRBV6-2 and TRBV6-3, were excluded.

Vbeta (60) and Jbeta (13) primers were used in the PCR. Here immunoSEQ multiplex PCR was the method, and the copy in TCRdb shows in-frame clones only, minus some. The table counts under 40,000 clones; under 2% lies in the top ten. This chain uses TRBV7-2 with TRBJ2-2, with TRBD1 matching 7 bases. The receptor was derived from a woman aged 40-49 years in good health and CMV-seropositive. Input material: PBMCs. As DNA, the CDR3 is TGTGCCAGCAGCCTACAGGGGACCACCGGGGAGCTGTTTTTT. It translates to CASSLQGTTGELFF.